The present T cell receptor (beta chain) was sequenced within a study of T cells in Graves' hyperthyroidism and ophthalmopathy. At the level of the study: Any treatment followed the collection of peripheral blood at initial diagnosis.

RNA transcripts gave rise to amplified TCR beta CDR3 regions. Researchers ran a first-round RT-PCR on the TCR CDR3 using the HTBI primer set. TCRdb recomputed calls from the multiplex PCR reads with MiXCR, one row per CDR3 protein. The sample carries 600,000 or so distinct CDR3 sequences, roughly 15% recorded once. This clonotype has a handful of counts. V lost 1 base to trimming and J lost 9 bases; unmatched junction nucleotides: 9. This CDR3 region has 15 residues. Germline loops: CDR1 DFQATT, CDR2 SNEGSKA (reference sequence). The TCR was taken from a woman between 45 and 60 years old with Graves' ophthalmopathy. The chain recombines TRBV20-1 with TRBJ1-6; 7 bases are a match to TRBD1. Sequences were obtained from blood. The CDR3 bases are TGCAGTGCTAGAGTGTACGGGCCAGGGGGTTCACCCCTCCACTTT. Its translation is CSARVYGPGGSPLHF.